These 17 T cell receptor beta chains were sequenced from one sample in a study of blood T cell repertoires in COVID-19. Profiled with immunoSEQ multiplex PCR; TCRdb holds only in-frame clones, not every one. The sample holds tens of thousands of clones, 80% to 90% seen once. Source material: peripheral blood. The receptors were sampled from a man in his fifties or sixties in a cohort sampled during active COVID-19.

V is TRBV6-2 or TRBV6-3 and J is TRBJ2-7, with D tentatively TRBD1 (6 bases). This CDR3 has 14 residues. The germline CDR1 and CDR2 sequences are MNHEY and SVGEGT. V lost 5 bases, J lost 5 bases, and 16 bases lay in between. CDR3 region: CASSTNRVGDEQYF. The CDR3 DNA follows: TGTGCCAGCAGTACTAACAGGGTTGGCGACGAGCAGTACTTC.

The J gene is TRBJ2-5, the V gene TRBV5-1; tentatively, D is TRBD2 (6 bases). With 2 bases removed from V and 2 bases from J, the gap between germline ends came to 10 bases. Germline CDR1 SGHRS, CDR2 YFSETQ. The CDR3 totals 14 residues. The CDR3 DNA is TGCGCCAGCAGCTTACTAGCAGTACAAGAGACCCAGTACTTC. Translating it yields CASSLLAVQETQYF.

V and J are TRBV24-1 and TRBJ1-3; D remains unclear. There are 13 residues in the CDR3. V was shortened by 1 base and J by 4 bases, with 4 bases between the two germline ends. Germline CDR1 reads KGHDR; CDR2 reads SFDVKD. CDR3 bases: TGTGCCACCAGTGATTTCGGGGGAAACACCATATATTTT. It encodes CATSDFGGNTIYF.

This clone was counted a single time. V is TRBV29-1 and J is TRBJ2-3; no definite D call. V shed 3 bases and J shed 2 bases, with 9 bases lying between them. CDR1 and CDR2 from the germline V gene are SQVTM and ANQGSEA. This CDR3 is built from 13 residues. The CDR3 spells CSVDPRNTDTQYF. The CDR3 nucleotides read TGCAGCGTTGATCCCAGAAACACAGATACGCAGTATTTT.

The V and J genes are TRBV9 and TRBJ2-7, with 10 nucleotides matching TRBD1. The CDR3 totals 15 residues. The junction had 5 bases not matched to a gene; V was cut back by 3 bases and J by 2 bases. Germline V gene lookup returns CDR1 SGDLS and CDR2 YYNGEE. CDR3 region: CASSEGTGEAYEQYF. The CDR3 DNA reads TGTGCCAGCAGCGAGGGGACAGGGGAGGCCTACGAGCAGTACTTC.

The rearrangement joins TRBV2 to TRBJ1-1; 11 bases agree with TRBD1. This CDR3 region has 13 residues. CDR1 and CDR2 (germline): SNHLY, FYNNEI. With 0 bases clipped from V and 10 bases from J, the junction kept 1 base outside the gene matches. The CDR3 nucleotides read TGTGCCAGCAGTGAAGCAGGGACAGGGGGAGCTTTCTTT. It encodes CASSEAGTGGAFF.

The chain combines TRBV12-3 or TRBV12-4 with TRBJ1-3; D gene unclear. V was clipped by 6 bases and J by 1 base, with 7 bases between them. This CDR3 is 13 amino acids long. Written as DNA, the CDR3 is TGTGCCAGCAGGAGTCCGTCTGGAAACACCATATATTTT. The encoded protein is CASRSPSGNTIYF.

The chain has TRBV14 and TRBJ1-2, with TRBD1 as a possible D gene (5 bases). This CDR3 region has 20 residues. Trimming left V 0 bases short and J 3 bases short, with 26 bases between. Germline CDR1 SGHDN, CDR2 FVKESK. This CDR3 reads CASSQDTLGGIDSLDYGYTF. CDR3 bases: TGTGCCAGCAGCCAAGACACTCTTGGGGGGATAGATTCCTTGGACTATGGCTACACCTTC.

The rearrangement links TRBV12-3 or TRBV12-4 to TRBJ2-3; TRBD2 might be the D (6 bases). The length of the CDR3 is 12 residues. V lost 3 bases to trimming and J lost 11 bases, with 12 bases between them. CDR3 in amino acids: CASSFPGLQQYF. CDR3 nucleotides: TGTGCCAGCAGTTTCCCCGGACTACAGCAGTATTTT.

The V gene is TRBV9, the J gene TRBJ2-7; TRBD1 matches at 7 bases. There are 14 residues in the CDR3. In germline, CDR1 is SGDLS, CDR2 YYNGEE. With 0 bases clipped from V and 3 bases from J, the junction kept 3 bases outside the gene matches. DNA of the CDR3: TGTGCCAGCAGCGTAGGACAGGGTTTCTACGAGCAGTACTTC. Translating gives CASSVGQGFYEQYF.

This chain connects TRBV24-1 to TRBJ1-4, with D unresolved. V lost 10 bases and J lost 2, with 10 bases in between. This CDR3 comprises 13 residues. Looked up from germline, CDR1 is KGHDR and CDR2 is SFDVKD. CDR3 bases: TGTGCCACTTCACGAGGGACTAATGAAAAACTGTTTTTT. Amino acid sequence: CATSRGTNEKLFF.

The chain employs TRBV5-1 and TRBJ2-1; weak D call: TRBD2 (6 bases). The CDR3 contains 14 residues. The germline V gene encodes CDR1 SGHRS and CDR2 YFSETQ. The ends were cut back, 7 bases at V and 1 base at J, with 12 bases in the middle. CDR3 region: CASAGRTSYNEQFF. For the CDR3, the DNA is TGCGCCAGCGCGGGACGGACGTCCTACAATGAGCAGTTCTTC.

The J gene is TRBJ1-1, the V gene TRBV27; D possibly corresponds to TRBD1 (6 bases). This CDR3 is built from 14 residues. Germline CDR1 MNHEY, CDR2 SMNVEV (reference sequence). Trimming cost V 6 bases and J 2 bases, with 13 bases left between them. In nucleotides, the CDR3 is TGTGCCAGCAGGGGGTTACAGGGCAACACTGAAGCTTTCTTT. Its translation is CASRGLQGNTEAFF.

V and J are TRBV3-1 (or the pseudogene TRBV3-2) and TRBJ2-2, with unresolved D. V was trimmed by 1 base and J by 4 bases, leaving 7 bases between them. The CDR3 runs to 14 residues. In germline, CDR1 is LGHDT, CDR2 YNNKEL (reference sequence). This CDR3 reads CASSQVRSTGELFF. The CDR3 DNA reads as TGTGCCAGCAGCCAAGTGAGATCCACCGGGGAGCTGTTTTTT.

The table lists this clone with a few counts. V and J are TRBV5-4 and TRBJ1-2; 12 nucleotides line up with TRBD1. The J segment lost 5 bases and the V segment lost 4 bases, leaving 9 bases of the junction unmatched. The CDR3 is made up of 16 amino acids. Looked up from germline, CDR1 is SGHNT and CDR2 is YYREEE (reference sequence). For the CDR3, the DNA is TGTGCCAGCAGCCCCGGGACAGGGGGCGCAGGGTATGGCTACACCTTC. The encoded protein is CASSPGTGGAGYGYTF. Filled out from reference TRBV5-4 and TRBJ1-2, the complete variable domain reads ETGVTQSPTHLIKTRGQQVTLRCSSQSGHNTVSWYQQALGQGPQFIFQYYREEENGRGNFPPRFSGLQFPNYSSELNVNALELDDSALYLCASSPGTGGAGYGYTFGSGTRLTVV.

The chain employs TRBV2 and TRBJ2-7; D unclear. The length of the CDR3 is 13 residues. The V end lost 4 bases, the J end lost 3 bases, and 10 bases lay between the germline ends. Germline values: CDR1 SNHLY, CDR2 FYNNEI. The CDR3 DNA reads TGTGCCAGCAGTGTAGTGTCAATCTACGAGCAGTACTTC. Translated, it gives CASSVVSIYEQYF.

The rearrangement joins TRBV10-3 to TRBJ1-3, with D unclear. The CDR3 is made up of 14 amino acids. Germline V gene lookup returns CDR1 ENHRY and CDR2 SYGVKD. V was cut by 7 bases and J by 0 bases, with 10 bases left in between. In DNA form, the CDR3 reads TGTGCCATCACGGCGGGTTCCTCTGGAAACACCATATATTTT. Translated: CAITAGSSGNTIYF.